The 30 T cell receptor beta chains presented below share a single source sample, sequenced in a study of cytomegalovirus exposure and HLA in healthy donors. Assay: immunoSEQ multiplex PCR; the TCRdb copy retains only in-frame clones and omits some. The table has around 150,000 clones, nearly 90% seen once. Sequencing was done on a sample of PBMCs. The receptors shown here come from a woman aged 18-30 years in good health and CMV-seropositive.

The V gene is TRBV30, the J gene TRBJ1-1; 8 nucleotides match TRBD1. Trimming removed 4 bases from V and 4 bases from J; junction bases left unmatched: 14. This CDR3 contains 16 residues. Germline V gene data show CDR1 as GTSNPN and CDR2 as SVGIG (reference sequence). For the CDR3, the DNA is TGTGCCTGGATTAAGCCCCGGCAGGGGGCGTTCACTGAAGCTTTCTTT. This encodes CAWIKPRQGAFTEAFF. The full variable domain, its missing parts supplied by reference TRBV30 and TRBJ1-1, is SQTIHQWPATLVQPVGSPLSLECTVEGTSNPNLYWYRQAAGRGLQLLFYSVGIGQISSEVPQNLSASRPQDRQFILSSKKLLLSDSGFYLCAWIKPRQGAFTEAFFGQGTRLTVV.

This chain links TRBV5-4 with TRBJ2-3; tentative D call: TRBD2 (6 bases). Deletions cut 0 bases from V and 0 bases from J, with 8 bases between. Germline CDR1 SGHNT, CDR2 YYREEE (reference sequence). The CDR3 totals 15 residues. The CDR3 bases are TGTGCCAGCAGCTTGGCGGGAGTAAGCACAGATACGCAGTATTTT. It yields the protein CASSLAGVSTDTQYF.

V and J are TRBV30 and TRBJ1-4; D uncertain. V was trimmed by 2 bases and J by 8 bases, leaving 12 bases between them. Per the germline V gene, CDR1 is GTSNPN and CDR2 is SVGIG (reference sequence). CDR3 size: 13 residues. CDR3 in amino acids: CAWSPPNEEKLFF. CDR3 coding DNA: TGTGCCTGGAGTCCACCGAATGAGGAAAAACTGTTTTTT.

The chain employs TRBV27 and TRBJ2-5; 15 nucleotides match TRBD2. With V trimmed by 4 bases and J by 7 bases, 7 bases remained unmatched. Germline CDR1 and CDR2: MNHEY and SMNVEV (reference sequence). The CDR3 covers 16 residues. In DNA, the CDR3 is TGTGCCAGCAGTTCCAGCTCGGGACTAGCGGGAGGGACCCAGTACTTC. Translated: CASSSSSGLAGGTQYF.

The rearrangement links TRBV4-3 to TRBJ2-7; TRBD1 might be the D (6 bases). Trimming pared 4 bases from V and 1 base from J, leaving 14 bases between. This CDR3 comprises 15 residues. The V gene's germline CDR1 is LGHNA and CDR2 YSLEER. The CDR3 spells CASSRQKQGSYEQYF. In nucleotides, the CDR3 is TGCGCCAGCAGCCGTCAGAAACAGGGTTCCTACGAGCAGTACTTC.

This clone was observed a few times. J is TRBJ2-5 and V is TRBV13, with 8 positions matching TRBD1. The CDR3 is 14 residues long. The V and J ends lost 5 bases and 2 bases, in that order; junction bases with no gene match: 4. Germline CDR1 is PRHDT and CDR2 is FYEKMQ (reference sequence). The chain's CDR3 is CASSPGQDQETQYF. The CDR3 DNA sequence: TGTGCCAGCAGCCCGGGACAGGATCAAGAGACCCAGTACTTC.

The chain employs TRBV27 and TRBJ2-3, with TRBD2 matching 10 bases. Germline V gene lookup returns CDR1 MNHEY and CDR2 SMNVEV (reference sequence). V was pared by 6 bases and J by 9 bases, with 15 bases of the junction left unmatched. The CDR3 is 16 residues long. The CDR3: CASSSRREREGLTQYF. CDR3 nucleotide sequence: TGTGCCAGCAGCTCCCGCAGGGAGCGGGAGGGCCTAACGCAGTATTTT.

J is TRBJ2-3 and V is TRBV9; 12 bases are a match to TRBD2. The CDR3 sequence is 17 residues long. Germline trimming cut 3 bases from V and 2 bases from J; bases unmatched to any gene: 7. Germline V gene sequence: CDR1 SGDLS, CDR2 YYNGEE. The CDR3: CASSAGLAGQSTDTQYF. The CDR3 DNA follows: TGTGCCAGCAGCGCCGGACTAGCGGGACAATCCACAGATACGCAGTATTTT.

The chain has TRBV7-2 and TRBJ2-1; D possibly corresponds to TRBD1 (5 bases). The CDR3 extends over 12 amino acids. V lost 5 bases and J 7 bases, leaving 9 bases between the germline ends. Germline lookup yields CDR1 SGHTA and CDR2 FQGNSA. The CDR3 spells CASSPQGNEQFF. The CDR3 DNA follows: TGTGCCAGCAGCCCTCAGGGTAATGAGCAGTTCTTC.

The count of this clone is one. The chain carries TRBV9 and TRBJ2-5; TRBD2 aligns across 14 bases. The CDR3 is 16 amino acids. In germline, CDR1 is SGDLS, CDR2 YYNGEE. V was clipped by 4 bases and J by 5 bases; unmatched bases: 7. CDR3 region: CASSPGTSGSWETQYF. In DNA, the CDR3 is TGTGCCAGCAGCCCCGGGACTAGCGGGAGTTGGGAGACCCAGTACTTC.

V is TRBV29-1 and J is TRBJ2-3, with a possible D match to TRBD1 (6 bases). V dropped 5 bases and J dropped 1 base, with 13 bases sitting between them. Germline V gene data show CDR1 as SQVTM and CDR2 as ANQGSEA. The CDR3 contains 14 residues. The CDR3 DNA reads TGCAGCGTTCATCTGGGGGCAGGCACAGATACGCAGTATTTT. Protein: CSVHLGAGTDTQYF.

The chain carries TRBV11-3 and TRBJ2-1, with 9 bases matching TRBD1. The CDR3 has 15 amino acids. The V gene end was trimmed by 5 bases and the J gene end by 5 bases; junction bases not matched to a gene: 7. From germline, CDR1 is SGHNT and CDR2 YENEEA. The CDR3 loop reads CASSPGTGRDNEQFF. The CDR3 DNA follows: TGTGCCAGCAGCCCGGGGACAGGGAGAGACAATGAGCAGTTCTTC.

V usage is TRBV6-5 and J usage is TRBJ1-1, with 9 bases aligning to TRBD1. Germline V gene lookup returns CDR1 MNHEY and CDR2 SVGAGI. The CDR3 extends over 14 amino acids. Trimming cost V 6 bases and J 6 bases; bases outside gene matches: 8. The chain's CDR3 is CASSSGTGLPEAFF. As DNA, the CDR3 is TGTGCCAGCAGCTCCGGGACAGGGCTGCCTGAAGCTTTCTTT.

Regarding this clone: The junction differs from germline at one of its ends, possibly a read error. The chain couples TRBV7-7 to TRBJ2-7; 8 bases are shared with TRBD2. The CDR3 contains 15 residues. The germline V gene encodes CDR1 SSHAT and CDR2 FNYEAQ (reference sequence). CDR3: CASSLDRSGRYEQYF. The CDR3 region has the DNA TGTGCTAGCAGCTTAGATCGGAGCGGGAGATACGAGCAGTACTTC. Supplemented by reference TRBV7-7 and TRBJ2-7, the full variable domain reads GAGVSQSPRYKVTKRGQDVTLRCDPISSHATLYWYQQALGQGPEFLTYFNYEAQPDKSGLPSDRFSAERPEGSISTLTIQRTEQRDSAMYRCASSLDRSGRYEQYFGPGTRLTVT.

In DNA form, the CDR3 reads TGTGCCAGCAGTGAAGCCCGGAGCGGCGGCACCGGGGAGCTGTTTTTT. Residues: CASSEARSGGTGELFF. J is TRBJ2-2 and V is TRBV2, with D perhaps matching TRBD2 (5 bases). Trimming took off 0 bases at V and 4 bases at J, with 12 bases between the two ends. This CDR3 is 16 amino acids long. Germline CDR1 SNHLY, CDR2 FYNNEI.

In its sample, this clone was seen a few times. This sequence joins TRBV2 and TRBJ1-2; D ambiguous. The germline V gene has CDR1 SNHLY and CDR2 FYNNEI. CDR3 length: 14 amino acids. The germline V and J ends were trimmed by 7 bases and 8 bases, with 20 bases remaining between them. The CDR3 sequence: CASTDGSLTRGYTF. CDR3 DNA: TGTGCCAGCACCGACGGAAGTTTAACCAGGGGCTACACCTTC. Combining the CDR3 with reference TRBV2 and TRBJ1-2 gives the whole variable domain EPEVTQTPSHQVTQMGQEVILRCVPISNHLYFYWYRQILGQKVEFLVSFYNNEISEKSEIFDDQFSVERPDGSNFTLKIRSTKLEDSAMYFCASTDGSLTRGYTFGSGTRLTVV.

The V gene is TRBV18, the J gene TRBJ2-7; 7 positions agree with TRBD1. The CDR3 has 14 residues. Germline V CDR1 and CDR2: KGHSH, LQKENI. V gave up 4 bases and J gave up 2 bases; unmatched junction bases: 5. In DNA form, the CDR3 reads TGTGCCAGCTCACAGGGACAGATACCCTACGAGCAGTACTTC. Translated: CASSQGQIPYEQYF.

The chain joins TRBV15 to TRBJ2-5; perhaps TRBD2 as D (6 bases). The V and J ends lost 8 bases and 3 bases respectively, with 19 bases between them. The CDR3 is 15 amino acids. Germline-derived CDR1 and CDR2 are LNHNV and YYDKDF (reference sequence). The CDR3 DNA sequence: TGTGCCACCGGCCTAGCGCCATCCGGGGAAGAGACCCAGTACTTC. This sequence encodes CATGLAPSGEETQYF.

CDR3 loop: CASSYSAGYGYTF. The DNA of the CDR3 is TGTGCCAGCAGTTACTCTGCGGGCTATGGCTACACCTTC. The chain recombines TRBV6-6 with TRBJ1-2, with no clear D. V was cut by 0 bases and J by 4 bases, with 6 bases left in between. Looked up from germline, CDR1 is MNHNY and CDR2 is SVGAGI (reference sequence). CDR3 length: 13 amino acids.

The chain recombines TRBV21-1 with TRBJ2-1; the table's D call of TRBD1 was not tested on the DNA. TRBV21-1 is labeled a pseudogene. The CDR3 is 16 residues long. CDR3 sequence (DNA): TGTGCCAGCAGCAAGACTACAGGGGTAGGGTCTAATGAGCAGTTCTTC. Residues: CASSKTTGVGSNEQFF.

The chain links TRBV10-3 to TRBJ2-2; D not certain. The CDR3 covers 13 residues. From germline, CDR1 is ENHRY and CDR2 SYGVKD. V lost 7 bases to trimming and J lost 2 bases, with 8 bases between them. Here the CDR3 reads CAIMETNTGELFF. In DNA, the CDR3 is TGTGCCATCATGGAGACTAACACCGGGGAGCTGTTTTTT.

The chain employs TRBV27 and TRBJ2-7; D unresolved. The V and J ends lost 10 bases and 1 base respectively, with 20 bases between them. The CDR3 has 15 amino acids. The germline V gene encodes CDR1 MNHEY and CDR2 SMNVEV (reference sequence). The CDR3 DNA follows: TGTGCCACCTCCCCCAACTACCCCCTTTCCTACGAGCAGTACTTC. Amino acids: CATSPNYPLSYEQYF.

The V and J genes are TRBV11-3 and TRBJ2-2; 7 positions agree with TRBD1. Germline V gives CDR1 SGHNT, CDR2 YENEEA. V lost 5 bases and J lost 1; bases outside the gene matches: 4. The CDR3 consists of 15 residues. In DNA form, the CDR3 reads TGTGCCAGCAGCACCCGGGACAGGAACACCGGGGAGCTGTTTTTT. Residues: CASSTRDRNTGELFF.

This clone has just one count. The chain is built from TRBV15 and TRBJ2-3, with 7 bases that match TRBD2. The germline gives CDR1 LNHNV, CDR2 YYDKDF (reference sequence). This CDR3 region has 15 residues. The V gene end was trimmed by 3 bases and the J gene end by 3 bases; junction bases not matched to a gene: 6. Here the CDR3 reads CATSSSGGRTDTQYF. CDR3 bases: TGTGCCACCAGCAGTTCTGGCGGGAGAACAGATACGCAGTATTTT.

This clone was seen only a few times. The CDR3 region is CSASTSSPQHF. Written as DNA, the CDR3 is TGCAGTGCTAGCACATCATCGCCCCAGCATTTT. V usage is TRBV20-1 and J usage is TRBJ1-5; no clear D gene. Germline V lookup: CDR1 DFQATT, CDR2 SNEGSKA (reference sequence). The V and J ends lost 3 bases and 9 bases respectively, with 9 bases between them. The CDR3 has 11 residues.

The V and J genes are TRBV18 and TRBJ1-1, with 7 bases matching TRBD1. The CDR3 extends over 14 amino acids. Germline V gives CDR1 KGHSH, CDR2 LQKENI. V shed 3 bases, J shed 3 bases, and the junction held 4 bases outside the gene matches. The CDR3 loop is CASSPNRGYTEAFF. In nucleotides, the CDR3 is TGTGCCAGCTCACCGAACAGGGGTTACACTGAAGCTTTCTTT.

The chain combines TRBV11-2 with TRBJ2-1, with 11 bases aligning to TRBD2. The CDR3 covers 15 residues. Germline values: CDR1 SGHAT, CDR2 FQNNGV. V was clipped by 2 bases and J by 9 bases; unmatched bases: 6. In DNA, the CDR3 is TGTGCCAGCAGCTTATTGAGACTAGCGGGACGTGAGCAGTTCTTC. Translation gives CASSLLRLAGREQFF.

The rearrangement uses TRBV4-1 and TRBJ2-1; 7 bases agree with TRBD2. The trim removed 2 bases at V and 9 bases at J, leaving 1 base unmatched. This CDR3 is built from 12 residues. The germline CDR1 and CDR2 sequences are MGHRA and YSYEKL. The CDR3: CASSQSSGEQFF. The CDR3 nucleotides read TGCGCCAGCAGCCAATCTAGCGGTGAGCAGTTCTTC.

The chain has TRBV6-1 and TRBJ2-7; 8 bases agree with TRBD1. V lost 11 bases to trimming and J lost 6 bases; unmatched junction nucleotides: 12. CDR3 length equals 13 residues. Germline CDR1 reads MNHNS; CDR2 reads SASEGT. The DNA of the CDR3 is TGTGCCGGGGGAAGAGGACAGGGATTCGAGCAGTACTTC. Amino acids: CAGGRGQGFEQYF.

The J gene is TRBJ2-7, the V gene TRBV5-8; a weak D match, TRBD2 (6 bases). Germline CDR1 SGHTS, CDR2 YDEGEE. CDR3 length equals 14 residues. Trimming shortened V by 3 bases and J by 4 bases, and 14 bases separated the two germline ends. CDR3 sequence (DNA): TGTGCCAGCAGCTCTACCGGGGGTTCTTACGAGCAGTACTTC. It yields the protein CASSSTGGSYEQYF.